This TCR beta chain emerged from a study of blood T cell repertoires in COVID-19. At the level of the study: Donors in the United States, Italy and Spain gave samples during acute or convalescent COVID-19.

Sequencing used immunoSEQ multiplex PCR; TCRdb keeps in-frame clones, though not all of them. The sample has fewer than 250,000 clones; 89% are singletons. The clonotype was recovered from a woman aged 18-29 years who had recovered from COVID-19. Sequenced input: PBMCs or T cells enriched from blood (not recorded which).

CDR3: CASSPGTSGYEQYF. In DNA, the CDR3 is TGTGCCAGCAGCCCGGGGACTAGCGGCTACGAGCAGTACTTC. The rearrangement joins TRBV9 to TRBJ2-7; 11 bases are shared with TRBD2. Looked up from germline, CDR1 is SGDLS and CDR2 is YYNGEE. V lost 4 bases and J lost 3; bases outside the gene matches: 3. This CDR3 spans 14 amino acids.